This T cell receptor beta chain was sequenced during a study of T cells after yellow fever vaccination. Study-level results: Although the secondary response was weaker, it peaked faster, at day 5 versus 15.

About this clonotype itself: Its antigen is still unknown.

The CDR3 is 13 amino acids. Trimming shortened V by 0 bases and J by 2 bases, and 5 bases separated the two germline ends. Germline V gene data show CDR1 as SEHNR and CDR2 as FQNEAQ (reference sequence). One entry per CDR3 protein, called by TCRdb with MiXCR from the 5' RACE reads. The sample records 250,000 to 350,000 distinct CDR3 sequences, 6.8% being singletons. The sequence was collected from a man in his late teens or twenties who received the YFV17D yellow fever vaccine. The rearrangement links TRBV7-9 to TRBJ2-7; D ambiguous. The sample consisted of PBMCs, taken more than 40 days after the first yellow fever vaccination. CDR3 sequence (DNA): TGTGCCAGCAGCTTAGCGTTAGCCTACGAGCAGTACTTC. As protein: CASSLALAYEQYF.